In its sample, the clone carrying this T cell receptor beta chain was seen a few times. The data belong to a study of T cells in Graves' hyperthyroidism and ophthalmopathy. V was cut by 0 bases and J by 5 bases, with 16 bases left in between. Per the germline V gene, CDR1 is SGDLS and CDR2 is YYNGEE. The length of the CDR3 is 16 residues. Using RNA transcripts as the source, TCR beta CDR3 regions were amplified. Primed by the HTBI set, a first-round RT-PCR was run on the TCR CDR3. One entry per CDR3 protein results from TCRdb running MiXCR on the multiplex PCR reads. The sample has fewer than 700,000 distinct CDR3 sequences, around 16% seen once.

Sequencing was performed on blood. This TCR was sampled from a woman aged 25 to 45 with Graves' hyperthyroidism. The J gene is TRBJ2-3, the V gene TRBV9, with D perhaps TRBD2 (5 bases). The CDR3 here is CASSVETGLSGDTQYF. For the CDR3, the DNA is TGTGCCAGCAGCGTAGAGACGGGGTTGTCAGGAGATACGCAGTATTTT.